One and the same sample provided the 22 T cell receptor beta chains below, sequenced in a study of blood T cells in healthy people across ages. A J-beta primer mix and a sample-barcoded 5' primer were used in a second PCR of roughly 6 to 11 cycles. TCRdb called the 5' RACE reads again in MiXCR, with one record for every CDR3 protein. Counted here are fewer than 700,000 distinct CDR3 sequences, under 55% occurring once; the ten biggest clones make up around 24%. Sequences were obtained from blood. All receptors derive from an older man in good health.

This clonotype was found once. The chain's CDR3 is CASSPWGQGASYEQYF. CDR3 nucleotides: TGTGCCAGCAGCCCCTGGGGTCAGGGGGCCTCCTACGAGCAGTACTTC. The chain joins TRBV28 to TRBJ2-7; 8 bases are a match to TRBD1. Germline-derived CDR1 and CDR2 are MDHEN and SYDVKM. Unmatched junction bases numbered 10, after V lost 6 bases and J lost 0 bases. The length of the CDR3 is 16 residues.

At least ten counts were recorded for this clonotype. CDR3 residues: CASSYGGGGSYTQYF. CDR3 nucleotide sequence: TGTGCCAGCAGTTACGGAGGAGGGGGCTCATATACGCAGTATTTT. The chain combines TRBV6-6 with TRBJ2-3; D is perhaps TRBD1 (7 bases). The V end was cut by 2 bases, the J end by 7 bases, with 16 bases between. Germline values: CDR1 MNHNY, CDR2 SVGAGI (reference sequence). CDR3 size: 15 residues.

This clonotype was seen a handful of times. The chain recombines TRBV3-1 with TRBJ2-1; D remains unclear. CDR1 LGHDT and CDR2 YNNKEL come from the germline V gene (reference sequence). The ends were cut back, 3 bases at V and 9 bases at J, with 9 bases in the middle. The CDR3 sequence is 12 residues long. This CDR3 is CASSQKGIEQFF. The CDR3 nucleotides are TGTGCCAGCAGCCAGAAAGGGATTGAGCAGTTCTTC.

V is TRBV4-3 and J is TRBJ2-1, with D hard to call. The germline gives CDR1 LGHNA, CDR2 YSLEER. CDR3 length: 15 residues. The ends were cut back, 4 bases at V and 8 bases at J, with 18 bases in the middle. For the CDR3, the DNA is TGCGCCAGCAGCCGAAACACAGCCATTTTGGATGAGCAGTTCTTC. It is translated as CASSRNTAILDEQFF.

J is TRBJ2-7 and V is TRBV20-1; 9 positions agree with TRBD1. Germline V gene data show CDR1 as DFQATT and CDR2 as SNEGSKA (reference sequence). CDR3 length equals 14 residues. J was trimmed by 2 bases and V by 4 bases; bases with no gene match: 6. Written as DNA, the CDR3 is TGCAGTGCTACCCGGGACAGGGCCCCCTACGAGCAGTACTTC. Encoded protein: CSATRDRAPYEQYF.

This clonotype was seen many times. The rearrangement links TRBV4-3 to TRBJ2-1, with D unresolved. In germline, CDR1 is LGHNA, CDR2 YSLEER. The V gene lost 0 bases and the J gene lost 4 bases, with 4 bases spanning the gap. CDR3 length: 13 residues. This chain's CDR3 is CASSQETYNEQFF. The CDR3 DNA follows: TGCGCCAGCAGCCAAGAAACTTACAATGAGCAGTTCTTC.

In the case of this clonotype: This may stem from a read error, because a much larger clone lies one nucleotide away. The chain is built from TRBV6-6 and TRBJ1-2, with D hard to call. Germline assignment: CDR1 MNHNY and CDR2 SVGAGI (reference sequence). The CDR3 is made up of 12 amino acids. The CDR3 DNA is TGTGTCAGCAGCAGGCAGGACTATGGCTACACCTTC. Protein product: CVSSRQDYGYTF.

CDR3 amino acids: CASSRDRGQGGQYF. The CDR3 DNA reads as TGCGCCAGCAGCCGGGACAGGGGGCAAGGGGGCCAGTACTTC. This sequence joins TRBV5-1 and TRBJ2-5; 12 nucleotides match TRBD1. Trimming at V came to 4 bases and at J to 10 bases, leaving 8 bases not matched to a gene. Germline lookup yields CDR1 SGHRS and CDR2 YFSETQ. The CDR3 consists of 14 residues.

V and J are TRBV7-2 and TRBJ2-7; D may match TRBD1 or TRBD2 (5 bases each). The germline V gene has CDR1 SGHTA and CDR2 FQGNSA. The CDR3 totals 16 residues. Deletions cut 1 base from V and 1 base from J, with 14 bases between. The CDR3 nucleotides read TGTGCCAGCAGCTTAGTGGGGCAGGAGGCTTCCTACGAGCAGTACTTC. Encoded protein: CASSLVGQEASYEQYF.

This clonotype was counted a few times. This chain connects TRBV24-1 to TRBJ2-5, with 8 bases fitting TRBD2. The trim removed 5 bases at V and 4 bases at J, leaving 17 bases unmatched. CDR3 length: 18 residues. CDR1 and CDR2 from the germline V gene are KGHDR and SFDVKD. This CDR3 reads CATSAGPRRGVGGETQYF. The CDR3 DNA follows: TGTGCCACCAGTGCCGGCCCCCGGCGGGGGGTCGGGGGAGAGACCCAGTACTTC.

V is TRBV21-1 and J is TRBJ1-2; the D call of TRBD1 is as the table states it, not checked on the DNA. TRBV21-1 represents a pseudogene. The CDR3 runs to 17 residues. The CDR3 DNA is TGTGCCAGCAGCAAATACGACGACAGCTTAGCTAACTATGGCTACACCTTC. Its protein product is CASSKYDDSLANYGYTF.

The CDR3 is CASSPGGSGPYEQYF. CDR3 nucleotide sequence: TGTGCCAGCAGCCCAGGAGGCTCCGGGCCCTACGAGCAGTACTTC. V gene TRBV14 combines with J gene TRBJ2-7; D might be TRBD2 (5 bases). CDR1 SGHDN and CDR2 FVKESK come from the germline V gene. V was clipped by 4 bases and J by 2 bases, with 15 bases between them. CDR3 length: 15 residues. Complete variable domain (other parts from reference TRBV14 and TRBJ2-7): EAGVTQFPSHSVIEKGQTVTLRCDPISGHDNLYWYRRVMGKEIKFLLHFVKESKQDESGMPNNRFLAERTGGTYSTLKVQPAELEDSGVYFCASSPGGSGPYEQYFGPGTRLTVT.

The CDR3 protein is CASSPSTGANVLTF. CDR3 DNA sequence: TGTGCCAGCAGCCCCTCTACTGGGGCCAACGTCCTGACTTTC. The chain uses TRBV7-2 and TRBJ2-6; D gene uncertain. The germline CDR1 and CDR2 sequences are SGHTA and FQGNSA. This CDR3 region has 14 residues. V lost 5 bases to trimming and J lost 2 bases, with 7 bases between them.

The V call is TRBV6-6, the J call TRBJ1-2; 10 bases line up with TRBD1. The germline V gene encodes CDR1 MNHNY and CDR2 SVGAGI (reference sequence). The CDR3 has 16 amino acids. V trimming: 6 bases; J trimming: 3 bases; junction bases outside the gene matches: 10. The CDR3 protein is CASSDRQGALDYGYTF. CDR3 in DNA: TGTGCCAGCAGCGATCGACAGGGGGCCCTGGACTATGGCTACACCTTC.

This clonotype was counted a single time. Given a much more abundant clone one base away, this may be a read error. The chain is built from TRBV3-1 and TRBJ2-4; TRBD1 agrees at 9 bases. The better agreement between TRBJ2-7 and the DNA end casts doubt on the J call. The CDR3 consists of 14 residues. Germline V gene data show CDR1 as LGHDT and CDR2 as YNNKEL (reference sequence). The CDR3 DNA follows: TGTGCCAGCAGCGGGACAGGGATCCTCTACGAGCAGTACTTC. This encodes CASSGTGILYEQYF.

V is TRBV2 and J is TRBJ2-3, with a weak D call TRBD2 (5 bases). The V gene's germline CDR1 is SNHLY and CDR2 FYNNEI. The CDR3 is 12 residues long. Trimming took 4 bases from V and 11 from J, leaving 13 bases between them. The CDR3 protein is CASSGTRGWQYF. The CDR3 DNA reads TGTGCCAGCAGTGGTACTAGAGGCTGGCAGTATTTT.

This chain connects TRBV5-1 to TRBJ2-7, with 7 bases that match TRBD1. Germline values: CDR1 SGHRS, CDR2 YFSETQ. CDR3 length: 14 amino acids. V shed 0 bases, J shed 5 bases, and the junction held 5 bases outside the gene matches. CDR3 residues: CASSLVWGTDEQYF. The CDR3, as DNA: TGCGCCAGCAGCTTGGTATGGGGGACAGACGAGCAGTACTTC.

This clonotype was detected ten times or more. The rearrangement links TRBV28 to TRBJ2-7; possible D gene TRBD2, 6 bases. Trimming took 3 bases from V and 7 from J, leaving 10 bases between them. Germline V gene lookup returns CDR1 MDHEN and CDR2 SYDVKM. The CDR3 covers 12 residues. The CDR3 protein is CASSFRGYEQYF. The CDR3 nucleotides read TGTGCCAGCAGTTTCCGGGGGTATGAGCAGTACTTC. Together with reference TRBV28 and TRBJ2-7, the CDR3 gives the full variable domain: DVKVTQSSRYLVKRTGEKVFLECVQDMDHENMFWYRQDPGLGLRLIYFSYDVKMKEKGDIPEGYSVSREKKERFSLILESASTNQTSMYLCASSFRGYEQYFGPGTRLTVT.

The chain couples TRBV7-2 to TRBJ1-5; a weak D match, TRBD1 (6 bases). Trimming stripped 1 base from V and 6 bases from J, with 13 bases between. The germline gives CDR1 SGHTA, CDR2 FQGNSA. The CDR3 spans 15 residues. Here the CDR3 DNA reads TGTGCCAGCAGCTTAGGCTCTACAGGGTCTCAGCCCCAGCATTTT. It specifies CASSLGSTGSQPQHF.

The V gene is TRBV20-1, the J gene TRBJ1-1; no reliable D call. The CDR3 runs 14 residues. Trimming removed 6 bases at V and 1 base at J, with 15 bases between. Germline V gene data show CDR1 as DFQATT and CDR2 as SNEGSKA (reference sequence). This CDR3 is CSAPGARKNTEAFF. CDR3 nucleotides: TGCAGTGCCCCTGGCGCGAGGAAGAACACTGAAGCTTTCTTT.

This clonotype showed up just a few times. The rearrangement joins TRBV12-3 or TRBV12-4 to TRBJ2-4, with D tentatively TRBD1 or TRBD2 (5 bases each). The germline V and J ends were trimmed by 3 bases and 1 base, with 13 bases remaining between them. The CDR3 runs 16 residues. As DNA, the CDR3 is TGTGCCAGCAGTTTCCCGGGGCTAGTTGCCAAAAACATTCAGTACTTC. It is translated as CASSFPGLVAKNIQYF.

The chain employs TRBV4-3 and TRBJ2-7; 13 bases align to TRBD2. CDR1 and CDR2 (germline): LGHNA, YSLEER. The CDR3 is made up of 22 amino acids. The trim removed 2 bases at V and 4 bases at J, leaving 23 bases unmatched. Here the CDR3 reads CASSQNRAPGLAGTWGRYEQYF. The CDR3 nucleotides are TGCGCCAGCAGCCAAAATAGAGCTCCGGGACTAGCGGGAACTTGGGGTCGGTACGAGCAGTACTTC.